This T cell receptor (beta chain) was identified in a study of radiation and T cells in renal cell carcinoma. Study summary: Nephrectomy followed 15 Gy stereotactic body radiation by 4 weeks. Study results and caveats: From baseline, blood top tumor clonotypes peaked at 2 weeks post-radiation. Without pretreatment biopsies, baseline tumor clonotype presence was undetermined.

The time point here: blood 2 weeks post-SBRT. Treatment denoted: 15 Gy SBRT to primary tumor, nephrectomy 4 weeks later. This clone was recorded only once. Its antigen is as yet unknown. Sequencing was performed with immunoSEQ multiplex PCR; in TCRdb, only in-frame clones are kept and a portion is missing. The sample comprises 150,000 to 190,000 clones, approximately 90% of which are singletons, and 10% to 15% rests with the top ten. There are 14 residues in the CDR3. V was trimmed by 4 bases and J by 1 base, leaving 11 bases between them. Germline values: CDR1 SGHRS, CDR2 YFSETQ. The chain links TRBV5-1 to TRBJ1-1; D unresolved. The receptor comes from a woman in her 50s with renal cell carcinoma. The source was blood, collected from a patient whose treatment included radiotherapy and nephrectomy. Here the CDR3 reads CASSTGPANTEAFF. The DNA of the CDR3 is TGCGCCAGCAGCACCGGCCCAGCGAACACTGAAGCTTTCTTT.